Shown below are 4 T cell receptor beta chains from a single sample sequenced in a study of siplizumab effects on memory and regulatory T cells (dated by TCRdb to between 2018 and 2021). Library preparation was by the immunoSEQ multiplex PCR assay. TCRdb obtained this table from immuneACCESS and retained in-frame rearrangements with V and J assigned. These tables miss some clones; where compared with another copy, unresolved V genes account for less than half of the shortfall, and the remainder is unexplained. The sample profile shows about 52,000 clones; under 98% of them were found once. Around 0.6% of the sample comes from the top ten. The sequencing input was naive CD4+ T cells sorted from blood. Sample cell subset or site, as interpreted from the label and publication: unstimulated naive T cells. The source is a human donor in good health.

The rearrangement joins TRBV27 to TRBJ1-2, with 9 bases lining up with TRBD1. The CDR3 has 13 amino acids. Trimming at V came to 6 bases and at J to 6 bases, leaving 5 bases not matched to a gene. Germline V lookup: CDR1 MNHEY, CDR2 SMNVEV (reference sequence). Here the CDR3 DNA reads TGTGCCAGCAGAGGACAGGGGCGGGATGGCTACACCTTC. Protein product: CASRGQGRDGYTF.

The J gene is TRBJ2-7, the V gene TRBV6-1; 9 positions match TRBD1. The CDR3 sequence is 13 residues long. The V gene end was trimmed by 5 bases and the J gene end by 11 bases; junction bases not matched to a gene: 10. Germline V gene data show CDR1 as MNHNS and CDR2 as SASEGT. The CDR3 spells CASSTTRTGGEYF. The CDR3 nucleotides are TGTGCCAGCAGTACTACACGAACAGGGGGCGAGTACTTC.

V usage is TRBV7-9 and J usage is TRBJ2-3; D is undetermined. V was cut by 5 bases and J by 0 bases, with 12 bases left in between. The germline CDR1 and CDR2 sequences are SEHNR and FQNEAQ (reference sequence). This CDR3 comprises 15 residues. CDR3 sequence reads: CASSLGIGSTDTQYF. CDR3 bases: TGTGCCAGCAGCCTGGGCATTGGGAGCACAGATACGCAGTATTTT.

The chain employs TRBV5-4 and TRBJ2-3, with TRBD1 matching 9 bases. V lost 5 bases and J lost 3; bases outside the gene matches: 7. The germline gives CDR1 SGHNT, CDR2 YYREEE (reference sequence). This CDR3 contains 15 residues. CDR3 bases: TGTGCCAGCAGTCCCTGGGACAGGGCAACAGATACGCAGTATTTT. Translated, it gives CASSPWDRATDTQYF.